The source of this T cell receptor beta chain is a study of T cells in Graves' hyperthyroidism and ophthalmopathy. Study-wide background: Peripheral blood was acquired at first diagnosis, ahead of any therapy whatsoever.

This clonotype was found many times. This CDR3 contains 12 residues. Germline V gene lookup returns CDR1 SGHRS and CDR2 YFSETQ. Trimming removed 2 bases at V and 10 bases at J, with 9 bases between. The investigators amplified TCR beta CDR3 regions from RNA transcripts. Researchers ran a first-round RT-PCR on the TCR CDR3 using the HTBI primer set. TCRdb reprocessed the multiplex PCR reads via MiXCR and lists one record per CDR3 protein. The sample records roughly 300,000 distinct CDR3 sequences, less than 30% being singletons. Diagnoses used clinical symptoms, serum thyroxine and TRAb, thyroid ultrasound and orbital computed tomography.

The sequenced sample was blood. This TCR was sampled from a man aged 40-49 years with Graves' hyperthyroidism that later progressed to Graves' ophthalmopathy. The chain is built from TRBV5-1 and TRBJ2-2; D possibly matches TRBD1 or TRBD2 (5 bases each). CDR3 sequence reads: CASSFGGMELFF. In DNA form, the CDR3 reads TGCGCCAGCAGCTTTGGGGGTATGGAGCTGTTTTTT. Based on the CDR3 plus reference TRBV5-1 and TRBJ2-2, the full variable domain is KAGVTQTPRYLIKTRGQQVTLSCSPISGHRSVSWYQQTPGQGLQFLFEYFSETQRNKGNFPGRFSGRQFSNSRSEMNVSTLELGDSALYLCASSFGGMELFFGEGSRLTVL.